The next 31 T cell receptor beta chains were all read from a single sample in a study of blood T cell repertoires in COVID-19. Profiled with immunoSEQ multiplex PCR; TCRdb holds only in-frame clones, not every one. Here the sample spans around 300,000 clones, about nine tenths being singletons. The sequencing input was PBMCs or T cells enriched from blood (not recorded which). These receptors originate from a woman in her thirties or forties who had recovered from COVID-19.

The rearrangement joins TRBV7-2 to TRBJ2-1; 8 nucleotides align to TRBD2. From germline, CDR1 is SGHTA and CDR2 FQGNSA. This CDR3 spans 17 amino acids. Germline trimming cut 5 bases from V and 3 bases from J; bases unmatched to any gene: 12. The CDR3 coding sequence is TGTGCCAGCAGCCTAGGAAGTAGCGGGATTTTCTACAATGAGCAGTTCTTC. Protein sequence: CASSLGSSGIFYNEQFF.

This chain links TRBV18 with TRBJ1-2; D possibly corresponds to TRBD1 (6 bases). From germline, CDR1 is KGHSH and CDR2 LQKENI. Trimming stripped 3 bases from V and 6 bases from J, with 17 bases between. The CDR3 length is 15 residues. The DNA of the CDR3 is TGTGCCAGCTCACCCGAAGTGGACAGTGACGATGGCTACACCTTC. It translates to CASSPEVDSDDGYTF.

The chain uses TRBV2 and TRBJ2-3; D not certain. CDR1 is SNHLY and CDR2 is FYNNEI in the germline V gene. V was clipped by 2 bases and J by 4 bases, with 4 bases between them. The CDR3 contains 12 residues. The CDR3 DNA sequence: TGTGCCAGCAGTGAATCCTCAGATACGCAGTATTTT. Residues: CASSESSDTQYF.

The chain joins TRBV27 to TRBJ1-5; 7 bases fit TRBD1. CDR1 and CDR2 (germline): MNHEY, SMNVEV (reference sequence). This CDR3 is 16 amino acids long. V trimming: 3 bases; J trimming: 3 bases; junction bases outside the gene matches: 8. This CDR3 reads CASSLIQGVVNQPQHF. The CDR3 DNA sequence: TGTGCCAGCAGTTTGATCCAGGGGGTGGTCAATCAGCCCCAGCATTTT.

The V call is TRBV7-2, the J call TRBJ2-2; D is ambiguous. CDR3 length: 15 amino acids. Trimming removed 1 base from V and 1 base from J, with 7 bases in between. In germline, CDR1 is SGHTA, CDR2 FQGNSA. CDR3 sequence reads: CASSLVVRNTGELFF. CDR3 DNA sequence: TGTGCCAGCAGCTTAGTAGTACGGAACACCGGGGAGCTGTTTTTT.

The CDR3 region is CASSPNSDRGNSPLHF. CDR3 in DNA: TGTGCCAGCTCACCAAATTCGGACAGGGGGAATTCACCCCTCCACTTT. This rearrangement joins TRBV18 to TRBJ1-6; 10 nucleotides align to TRBD1. Germline V CDR1 and CDR2: KGHSH, LQKENI. The CDR3 is made up of 16 amino acids. After removal of 2 bases from V and 7 bases from J, the junction contained 5 bases not matched to a gene.

This rearrangement joins TRBV10-2 to TRBJ2-7; D not certain. The CDR3 runs to 13 residues. Germline V gene data show CDR1 as WSHSY and CDR2 as SAAADI. Deletions cut 4 bases from V and 4 bases from J, with 11 bases between. The CDR3 is CASSGQALYEQYF. Here the CDR3 DNA reads TGCGCCAGCAGTGGGCAGGCGCTGTACGAGCAGTACTTC.

This clone has only one observation. CDR3 sequence: CATEDSLGTEAFF. CDR3 DNA: TGTGCCACCGAGGATTCACTGGGCACTGAAGCTTTCTTT. This chain joins TRBV6-5 and TRBJ1-1; unclear D gene. Trimming took 10 bases from V and 4 from J, leaving 16 bases between them. The CDR3 extends over 13 amino acids. Germline loops: CDR1 MNHEY, CDR2 SVGAGI.

This chain links TRBV7-9 with TRBJ1-1; D might be TRBD1 (5 bases). CDR1 is SEHNR and CDR2 is FQNEAQ in the germline V gene (reference sequence). The CDR3 is 16 residues long. V lost 3 bases and J lost 0, with 14 bases in between. The CDR3 protein is CASSFMGQVVNTEAFF. Written as DNA, the CDR3 is TGTGCCAGCAGCTTTATGGGGCAGGTCGTGAACACTGAAGCTTTCTTT.

This clone was observed a few times. The chain has TRBV5-4 and TRBJ1-2, with a weak D call TRBD1 (6 bases). This CDR3 is built from 12 residues. Germline V gene data show CDR1 as SGHNT and CDR2 as YYREEE (reference sequence). V lost 1 base and J 10 bases, leaving 11 bases between the germline ends. CDR3: CASSLPRQDYTF. The CDR3 bases are TGTGCCAGCAGCTTGCCAAGACAGGACTACACCTTC.

The rearrangement links TRBV7-2 to TRBJ1-4; 9 nucleotides match TRBD1. Looked up from germline, CDR1 is SGHTA and CDR2 is FQGNSA. The CDR3 sequence is 15 residues long. The V segment lost 5 bases and the J segment 7 bases; nucleotides outside the gene matches: 8. CDR3 coding DNA: TGTGCCAGCAGCCTAGGACAGGGGTTGAGTGAAAAACTGTTTTTT. It yields the protein CASSLGQGLSEKLFF.

This sequence joins TRBV19 and TRBJ2-1, with 7 bases aligning to TRBD2. V shed 1 base and J 6 bases; nucleotides not matched to a gene: 3. The germline gives CDR1 LNHDA, CDR2 SQIVND (reference sequence). The CDR3 is 14 residues long. CDR3 DNA: TGTGCCAGTAGTATAGGGGGGGGTGGCAATGAGCAGTTCTTC. This codes for CASSIGGGGNEQFF.

The V and J genes are TRBV7-9 and TRBJ1-2; D is perhaps TRBD1 (5 bases). Trimming took off 5 bases at V and 8 bases at J, with 21 bases between the two ends. Germline CDR1 SEHNR, CDR2 FQNEAQ (reference sequence). The CDR3 is 15 residues long. Here the CDR3 DNA reads TGTGCCAGCAGCCCGGGCGTCCACGGGGGGAGGGGCTACACCTTC. Amino acid sequence: CASSPGVHGGRGYTF.

The gene calls are TRBV7-2 and TRBJ2-5; D remains ambiguous. V lost 5 bases, J lost 1 base, and 5 bases lay in between. Germline V gives CDR1 SGHTA, CDR2 FQGNSA. CDR3 length equals 12 residues. CDR3 coding DNA: TGTGCCAGCAGCCCATTCCAAGAGACCCAGTACTTC. This gives the protein CASSPFQETQYF.

CDR3 sequence reads: CASSFSGSGGNTIYF. CDR3 nucleotides: TGTGCCAGCAGCTTTTCTGGGAGCGGTGGAAACACCATATATTTT. This rearrangement joins TRBV5-6 to TRBJ1-3; no firm D call. The CDR3 has 15 amino acids. V was trimmed by 2 bases and J by 3 bases, leaving 12 bases between them. Per the germline V gene, CDR1 is SGHDT and CDR2 is YYEEEE.

The V and J genes are TRBV11-3 and TRBJ2-1; 12 nucleotides match TRBD2. The CDR3 has 17 amino acids. V was pared by 5 bases and J by 5 bases, with 10 bases of the junction left unmatched. Germline loops: CDR1 SGHNT, CDR2 YENEEA. The CDR3 is CASSKGASGGANNEQFF. DNA for the CDR3: TGTGCCAGCAGCAAAGGGGCTAGCGGGGGGGCCAACAATGAGCAGTTCTTC.

V usage is TRBV6-1 and J usage is TRBJ2-1; possibly TRBD2 for D (5 bases). The germline V gene encodes CDR1 MNHNS and CDR2 SASEGT. This CDR3 region has 14 residues. The V gene lost 0 bases and the J gene lost 14 bases, with 17 bases spanning the gap. The CDR3 sequence is CASSEALRAAWEFF. The DNA for the CDR3 is TGTGCCAGCAGTGAAGCGCTTCGAGCGGCTTGGGAGTTCTTC.

The chain uses TRBV15 and TRBJ2-7; TRBD1 agrees at 7 bases. CDR1 and CDR2 from the germline V gene are LNHNV and YYDKDF (reference sequence). This CDR3 is 15 amino acids long. Trimming removed 3 bases from V and 1 base from J; junction bases left unmatched: 6. The CDR3: CATSRRGQESYEQYF. The CDR3 nucleotides are TGTGCCACCAGCAGGCGAGGACAGGAATCCTACGAGCAGTACTTC.

The chain joins TRBV7-3 to TRBJ2-2; D may be TRBD2 (5 bases). Germline CDR1 reads SGHTA; CDR2 reads FQGTGA. This CDR3 contains 13 residues. V lost 5 bases and J lost 8, with 12 bases in between. CDR3 in DNA: TGTGCCAGCAGCGAGGACTCTCCTGGGGAGCTGTTTTTT. As protein: CASSEDSPGELFF. The full variable domain, rest sourced from reference TRBV7-3 and TRBJ2-2, is GAGVSQTPSNKVTEKGKYVELRCDPISGHTALYWYRQSLGQGPEFLIYFQGTGAADDSGLPNDRFFAVRPEGSVSTLKIQRTERGDSAVYLCASSEDSPGELFFGEGSRLTVL.

On this clone itself: Its ends do not fully match the called genes, so a read error is possible. The J gene is TRBJ1-4, the V gene TRBV4-3; 7 bases align to TRBD1. Germline lookup yields CDR1 LGHNA and CDR2 YSLEER. This CDR3 contains 16 residues. The CDR3 sequence is CASSQKWTGSNGKLFF. The CDR3 bases are TGCGCCAGCAGCCAAAAATGGACAGGCTCGAATGGAAAACTGTTTTTT.

The chain carries TRBV6-5 and TRBJ1-1; perhaps TRBD1 as D (6 bases). The CDR3 is 13 residues long. CDR1 and CDR2 (germline): MNHEY, SVGAGI. The germline V and J ends were trimmed by 9 bases and 4 bases, with 15 bases remaining between them. The CDR3 loop is CASLQGVGTEAFF. The CDR3 bases are TGTGCCAGTTTACAGGGTGTCGGCACTGAAGCTTTCTTT.

This clone was observed a single time. In DNA form, the CDR3 reads TGCGCCAGCACCTTAGACACCAACGCCTACGAGCAGTACTTC. Protein product: CASTLDTNAYEQYF. This chain uses TRBV5-1 with TRBJ2-7; D is undetermined. The CDR3 length is 14 residues. The germline V gene has CDR1 SGHRS and CDR2 YFSETQ. V was clipped by 6 bases and J by 2 bases, with 15 bases between them.

J is TRBJ2-1 and V is TRBV21-1; the DNA was not compared with TRBD2, the D call given in the table. TRBV21-1 is a known pseudogene. This CDR3 is 18 amino acids long. CDR3 region: CASSKERKRSSSYNEQFF. Written as DNA, the CDR3 is TGTGCCAGCAGCAAAGAAAGGAAGCGGTCCAGCTCCTACAATGAGCAGTTCTTC.

The chain joins TRBV3-1 (or the pseudogene TRBV3-2) to TRBJ1-2; D uncertain. Trimming shortened V by 0 bases and J by 2 bases, and 10 bases separated the two germline ends. This CDR3 region has 15 residues. CDR1 LGHDT and CDR2 YNNKEL come from the germline V gene (reference sequence). Here the CDR3 reads CASSQEVSGNYGYTF. DNA for the CDR3: TGTGCCAGCAGCCAAGAGGTCTCGGGGAACTATGGCTACACCTTC.

The J gene is TRBJ2-2, the V gene TRBV7-6; D perhaps matches TRBD2 (6 bases). The germline V gene has CDR1 SGHVS and CDR2 FNYEAQ. Between the trimmed V and J ends, which lost 5 bases and 0 bases, there was a span of 13 bases. The CDR3 consists of 16 residues. The CDR3 reads CASSLALASNTGELFF. The CDR3 coding sequence is TGTGCCAGCAGCCTCGCACTAGCCTCGAACACCGGGGAGCTGTTTTTT.

The chain uses TRBV5-4 and TRBJ1-6, with TRBD1 identical over 7 bases. The CDR3 length is 15 residues. Per germline, CDR1 SGHNT and CDR2 YYREEE (reference sequence). V dropped 4 bases and J dropped 8; count of bases not matched to a gene: 9. CDR3 coding DNA: TGTGCCAGCAGCAAAAATACAGGGGCTGATTCACCCCTCCACTTT. Amino acids: CASSKNTGADSPLHF.

This chain uses TRBV30 with TRBJ1-5; tentatively, D is TRBD1 (5 bases). CDR3 length: 16 amino acids. CDR1 and CDR2 from the germline V gene are GTSNPN and SVGIG (reference sequence). V was trimmed by 4 bases and J by 4 bases, leaving 20 bases between them. CDR3 sequence reads: CAWTPQRRSGNQPQHF. Here the CDR3 DNA reads TGTGCCTGGACCCCCCAGAGGAGATCAGGGAATCAGCCCCAGCATTTT.

This clone was counted a single time. The J gene is TRBJ2-1, the V gene TRBV7-9, with 8 bases matching TRBD1. V gave up 5 bases and J gave up 3 bases; unmatched junction bases: 12. Germline CDR1 SEHNR, CDR2 FQNEAQ (reference sequence). The CDR3 is 17 amino acids. The CDR3 loop is CASSHRTGTGVYNEQFF. The CDR3 DNA reads TGTGCCAGCAGCCACAGGACCGGGACAGGAGTCTACAATGAGCAGTTCTTC.

This chain connects TRBV3-1 (or the pseudogene TRBV3-2) to TRBJ1-1; no firm D call. Germline V CDR1 and CDR2: LGHDT, YNNKEL (reference sequence). The CDR3 sequence is 15 residues long. V was clipped by 3 bases and J by 0 bases, with 11 bases between them. The CDR3 DNA reads as TGTGCCAGCAGCCAGAGGTTCACATTGAACACTGAAGCTTTCTTT. It is translated as CASSQRFTLNTEAFF.

V and J are TRBV5-1 and TRBJ2-3; a possible D gene is TRBD2 (6 bases). CDR1 is SGHRS, CDR2 YFSETQ, per germline. Trimming shortened V by 0 bases and J by 5 bases, and 13 bases separated the two germline ends. The CDR3 sequence is 15 residues long. The DNA for the CDR3 is TGCGCCAGCAGCTTGGATTGGGCGGGGCGAGATACGCAGTATTTT. Its translation is CASSLDWAGRDTQYF.

The chain carries TRBV5-4 and TRBJ2-7; no definite D call. V lost 0 bases to trimming and J lost 2 bases, with 9 bases between them. Germline V gene data show CDR1 as SGHNT and CDR2 as YYREEE (reference sequence). There are 14 residues in the CDR3. The CDR3 is CASSLGQVPYEQYF. In DNA, the CDR3 is TGTGCCAGCAGCTTGGGCCAGGTTCCCTACGAGCAGTACTTC.